The T cell receptor beta chain under discussion was sequenced for a study of T cells expressing NK-cell markers. In the study overall: HCMV seropositivity characterized seven of the eight sequenced donors, and seronegativity one. Study-wide results and limits: The same clonotypes also predominated in the CD3+CD56-NKG2C+ fraction of a few donors. Unclear, still, was the HCMV specificity of the expanded NKG2C+ T cell clones.

5'RACE template switching with UMIs produced the TCR beta cDNA. TCRdb derives one entry per CDR3 protein from the 5' RACE reads, leaving out DNA. The sample data list about 260,000 distinct CDR3 sequences. With respect to this clonotype: Its antigen is as yet unknown.

CDR1 is ENHRY, CDR2 SYGVKD, per germline. The CDR3 contains 14 residues. V and J are TRBV10-3 and TRBJ2-3; with no DNA, the TCRdb D assignment of TRBD1 cannot be verified. The receptor's source is a woman aged 18 to 75 in good health. Sequencing input: blood T cells: a sorted CD56 or NKG2C T cell subset, CD4+ or CD8+ T cells, or bulk PBMC T cells (not recorded which). The CDR3 is CAIGGMGSTDTQYF.